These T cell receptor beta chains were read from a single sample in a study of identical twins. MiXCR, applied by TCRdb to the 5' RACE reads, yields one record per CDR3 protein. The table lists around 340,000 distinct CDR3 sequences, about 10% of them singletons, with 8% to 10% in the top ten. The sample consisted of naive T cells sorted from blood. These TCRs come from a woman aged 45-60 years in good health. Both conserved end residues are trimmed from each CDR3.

CDR3: ASSPTVTSDGYT
V: TRBV7-9
J: TRBJ1-2

CDR3: ASSPETGRINNEQF
V: TRBV12-3/TRBV12-4
J: TRBJ2-1

CDR3: ATRQAKNLNTEAF
V: TRBV24-1
J: TRBJ1-1

CDR3: ASSFLAGVEQF
V: TRBV7-9
J: TRBJ2-1

CDR3: ASSPPGTSGNTGELF
V: TRBV5-1
J: TRBJ2-2

CDR3: SVEDGSSKNIQY
V: TRBV29-1
J: TRBJ2-4

CDR3: ASSLGGAQDTEAF
V: TRBV5-5
J: TRBJ1-1

CDR3: ASSLLGPVLGGGNEQF
V: TRBV5-1
J: TRBJ2-1

CDR3: ASSFLGFGESSYEQY
V: TRBV6-5
J: TRBJ2-7

CDR3: ASSASQGLEQY
V: TRBV5-1
J: TRBJ2-7

CDR3: ATSDPYRVRADTQY
V: TRBV24-1
J: TRBJ2-3

CDR3: ASSTPRDSRTGELF
V: TRBV6-2/TRBV6-3
J: TRBJ2-2

CDR3: ASSSPKTAFLIKNIQY
V: TRBV11-1
J: TRBJ2-4

CDR3: ATSDRPTTLSYNEQF
V: TRBV24-1
J: TRBJ2-1

CDR3: SARPDAETQY
V: TRBV20-1
J: TRBJ2-5

CDR3: ASTLSGGDYGYT
V: TRBV10-2
J: TRBJ1-2

CDR3: ASNKPGQINTEAF
V: TRBV21-1
J: TRBJ1-1

CDR3: ASSLLQGGTETQY
V: TRBV5-1
J: TRBJ2-5

CDR3: SAREGNTDTQY
V: TRBV20-1
J: TRBJ2-3

CDR3: ATPWSNTGELF
V: TRBV18
J: TRBJ2-2

CDR3: ASSVDRVTEAF
V: TRBV12-3/TRBV12-4
J: TRBJ1-1

CDR3: ASSRGGAGGSQETQY
V: TRBV3-1
J: TRBJ2-5

CDR3: SVEDSIQLF
V: TRBV29-1
J: TRBJ1-4

CDR3: ASSWAGQETQY
V: TRBV7-9
J: TRBJ2-5